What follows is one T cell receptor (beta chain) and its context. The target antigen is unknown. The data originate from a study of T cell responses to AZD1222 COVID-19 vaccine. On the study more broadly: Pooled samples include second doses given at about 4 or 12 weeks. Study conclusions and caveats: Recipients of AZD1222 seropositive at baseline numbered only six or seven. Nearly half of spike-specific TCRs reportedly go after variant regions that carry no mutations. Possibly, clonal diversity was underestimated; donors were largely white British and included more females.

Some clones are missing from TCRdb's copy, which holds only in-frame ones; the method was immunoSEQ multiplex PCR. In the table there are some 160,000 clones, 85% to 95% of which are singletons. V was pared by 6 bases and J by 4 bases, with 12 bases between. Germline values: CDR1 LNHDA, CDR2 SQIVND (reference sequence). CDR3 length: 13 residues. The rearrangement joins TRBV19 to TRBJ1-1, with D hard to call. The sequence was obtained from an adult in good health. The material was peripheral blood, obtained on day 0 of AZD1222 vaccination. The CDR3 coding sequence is TGTGCCAGTAGGCCCCGGGTTGGCACTGAAGCTTTCTTT. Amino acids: CASRPRVGTEAFF.